This T cell receptor beta chain was profiled in a study of identical twins. TCRdb reprocessed the 5' RACE reads with MiXCR, giving one entry per CDR3 protein. The data hold 400,000 to 650,000 distinct CDR3 sequences, with about 20% observed a single time. Germline V CDR1 and CDR2: DFQATT, SNEGSKA (reference sequence). V lost 2 bases and J 0 bases, leaving 13 bases between the germline ends. There are 15 residues in the CDR3. The data also belong to a second study, concerning T cells expressing NK-cell markers.

The sequenced material came from CD4+ T cells sorted from blood. The clonotype was recovered from a woman in her late teens or twenties in good health. This chain links TRBV20-1 with TRBJ1-1, with a possible D match to TRBD1 (6 bases). The CDR3 bases are TGCAGTGCTAGACACAGGGTGGGGATGAACACTGAAGCTTTCTTT. It translates to CSARHRVGMNTEAFF.